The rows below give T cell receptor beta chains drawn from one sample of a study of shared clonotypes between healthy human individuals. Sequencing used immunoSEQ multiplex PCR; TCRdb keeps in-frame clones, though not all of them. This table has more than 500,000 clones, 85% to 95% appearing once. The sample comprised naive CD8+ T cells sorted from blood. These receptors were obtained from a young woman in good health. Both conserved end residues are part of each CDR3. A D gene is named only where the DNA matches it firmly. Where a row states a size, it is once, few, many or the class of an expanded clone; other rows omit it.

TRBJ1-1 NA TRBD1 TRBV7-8 CASSPRTGGISMNTEAFF TGTGCCAGCAGCCCCCGGACAGGGGGAATTTCCATGAACACTGAAGCTTTCTTT
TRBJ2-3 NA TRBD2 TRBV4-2 CASSQSFPLFLAGGLTIDTHTQYF TGTGCCAGCAGCCAAAGTTTCCCCCTATTCCTAGCGGGAGGCCTGACTATCGACACGCATACGCAGTATTTT
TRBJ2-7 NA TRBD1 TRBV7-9 CASSKRDSSYEQYF TGTGCCAGCAGCAAACGGGACAGCTCCTACGAGCAGTACTTC
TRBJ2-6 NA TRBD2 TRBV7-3 CASSQIGTSGRAQSGANVLTF TGTGCCAGCAGCCAGATCGGGACTAGCGGGAGGGCCCAGTCTGGGGCCAACGTCCTGACTTTC
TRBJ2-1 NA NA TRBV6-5 CASSLGPLYNEQFF TGTGCCAGCAGCCTGGGACCGCTCTACAATGAGCAGTTCTTC
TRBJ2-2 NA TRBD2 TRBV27 CASSLAGDGTGELFF TGTGCCAGCAGTCTAGCGGGAGATGGTACCGGGGAGCTGTTTTTT
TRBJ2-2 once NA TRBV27 CASSLGSGLTGELFF TGTGCCAGCAGTTTAGGGTCTGGTTTGACCGGGGAGCTGTTTTTT
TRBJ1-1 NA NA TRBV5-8 CASSLAPGNEAFF TGTGCCAGCAGCTTGGCCCCGGGGAATGAAGCTTTCTTT
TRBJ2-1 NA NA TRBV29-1 CSVVVSNEQFF TGCAGCGTTGTTGTTTCCAATGAGCAGTTCTTC
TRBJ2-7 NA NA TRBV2 CARGTATYEQYF TGTGCCAGGGGGACCGCGACCTACGAGCAGTACTTC
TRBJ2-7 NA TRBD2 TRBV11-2 CASSLGPVLAASSYEQYF TGTGCCAGCAGCTTAGGTCCCGTTCTAGCGGCTTCCTCCTACGAGCAGTACTTC
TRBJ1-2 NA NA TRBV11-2 CASRPPEIDYGYTF TGTGCCAGCAGGCCCCCCGAGATCGACTATGGCTACACCTTC
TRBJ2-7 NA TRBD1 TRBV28 CASSPDRFPYEQYF TGTGCCAGCAGCCCGGACAGGTTCCCCTACGAGCAGTACTTC
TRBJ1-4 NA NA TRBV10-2 CASSERGSGGKLFF TGCGCCAGCAGTGAGAGAGGGTCTGGGGGTAAACTGTTTTTT
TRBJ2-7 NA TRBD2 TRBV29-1 CSVEDVAGGLYEQYF TGCAGCGTTGAAGACGTGGCGGGAGGACTCTACGAGCAGTACTTC
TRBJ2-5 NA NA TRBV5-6 CASSKDSWEETQYF TGTGCCAGCAGCAAGGACAGTTGGGAAGAGACCCAGTACTTC
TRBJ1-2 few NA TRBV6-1 CASSATRRSNYGYTF TGTGCCAGCAGTGCTACCAGGAGATCTAACTATGGCTACACCTTC
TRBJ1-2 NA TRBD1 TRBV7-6 CASSFDRAYYGYTF TGTGCCAGCAGCTTCGACAGGGCCTACTATGGCTACACCTTC
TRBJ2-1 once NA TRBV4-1 CASSLGPMSSYNEQFF TGCGCCAGCAGCCTGGGACCCATGAGCTCCTACAATGAGCAGTTCTTC
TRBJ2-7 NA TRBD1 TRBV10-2 CASSELGQGNEQYF TGCGCCAGCAGTGAGTTGGGACAGGGGAACGAGCAGTACTTC
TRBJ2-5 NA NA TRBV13 CASSNRVQETQYF TGTGCCAGCAGCAACAGGGTCCAAGAGACCCAGTACTTC
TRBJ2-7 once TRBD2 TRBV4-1 CASSQVSGSVLYEQYF TGCGCCAGCAGCCAAGTGAGCGGGAGTGTGTTGTACGAGCAGTACTTC
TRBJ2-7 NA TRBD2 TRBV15 CATSSSFSETSGNPTYEQYF TGTGCCACCAGCAGTTCTTTTTCGGAGACTAGCGGAAACCCGACCTACGAGCAGTACTTC
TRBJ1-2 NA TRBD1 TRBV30 CAAEGAGGHGYTF TGTGCCGCGGAAGGGGCAGGGGGCCATGGCTACACCTTC
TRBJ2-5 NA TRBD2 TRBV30 CAWSTSGSSQETQYF TGTGCCTGGAGTACTAGCGGGAGCAGCCAAGAGACCCAGTACTTC
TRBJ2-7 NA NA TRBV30 CAWSTGEQYF TGTGCCTGGAGTACAGGGGAGCAGTACTTC
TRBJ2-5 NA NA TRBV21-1 CASSKRTETQYF TGTGCCAGCAGCAAGCGGACAGAGACCCAGTACTTC
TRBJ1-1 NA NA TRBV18 CASSKRGDAAFF TGTGCCAGCTCAAAAAGGGGAGACGCAGCTTTCTTT
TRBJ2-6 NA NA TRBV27 CASSFHSGANVLTF TGTGCCAGCAGTTTCCACTCTGGGGCCAACGTCCTGACTTTC
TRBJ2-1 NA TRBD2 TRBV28 CASSLVTSGSQQFF TGTGCCAGCAGTTTAGTGACTAGCGGGAGCCAGCAGTTCTTC
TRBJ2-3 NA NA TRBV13 CASSLGLGSVDTQYF TGTGCCAGCAGCTTAGGCCTGGGGAGCGTGGATACGCAGTATTTT
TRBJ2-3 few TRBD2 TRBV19 CASSFGGVDTQYF TGTGCCAGTAGTTTTGGGGGGGTAGATACGCAGTATTTT
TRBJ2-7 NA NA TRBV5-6 CASSRTQGYYEQYF TGTGCCAGCAGCAGAACTCAGGGGTATTACGAGCAGTACTTC
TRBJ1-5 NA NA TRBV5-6 CASSLALGSANQPQHF TGTGCCAGCAGCTTGGCGTTGGGGTCCGCCAATCAGCCCCAGCATTTT
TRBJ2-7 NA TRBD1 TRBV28 CASSLAGTGAYEQYF TGTGCCAGCAGCCTAGCCGGGACAGGGGCTTACGAGCAGTACTTC
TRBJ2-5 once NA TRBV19 CASSSKGLATYQETQYF TGTGCCAGTAGTAGTAAGGGTCTAGCGACGTACCAAGAGACCCAGTACTTC
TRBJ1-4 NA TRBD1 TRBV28 CASSLGRQGFNEKLFF TGTGCCAGCAGTTTAGGTCGACAGGGGTTTAATGAAAAACTGTTTTTT
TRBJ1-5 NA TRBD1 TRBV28 CASSDKPGQQGQPQHF TGTGCCAGCAGTGACAAGCCGGGACAGCAAGGCCAGCCCCAGCATTTT
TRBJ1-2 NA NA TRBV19 CASSKGRLNYGYTF TGTGCCAGTAGTAAAGGCAGACTTAACTATGGCTACACCTTC
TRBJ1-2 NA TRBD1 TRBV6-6 CASSYLTGSGGYTF TGTGCCAGCAGTTACCTGACAGGGAGTGGAGGCTACACCTTC
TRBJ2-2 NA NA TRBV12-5 CASGLLPGGLGNTGELFF TGTGCTAGTGGTTTGCTCCCGGGCGGTTTGGGAAACACCGGGGAGCTGTTTTTT
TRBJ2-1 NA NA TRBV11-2 CASSLDLMAEYNEQFF TGTGCCAGCAGCTTAGATCTCATGGCAGAGTACAATGAGCAGTTCTTC
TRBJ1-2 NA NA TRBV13 CASRKTTGGLGYGYTF TGTGCCAGCAGAAAAACCACGGGGGGCCTCGGGTATGGCTACACCTTC
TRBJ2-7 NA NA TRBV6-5 CASSYSGGRFYEQYF TGTGCCAGCAGTTACTCGGGGGGGCGCTTCTACGAGCAGTACTTC
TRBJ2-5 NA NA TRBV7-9 CASSLVIPRETQYF TGTGCCAGCAGCTTAGTTATTCCCCGAGAGACCCAGTACTTC
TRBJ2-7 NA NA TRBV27 CASSRDADYEQYF TGTGCCAGCAGCCGGGACGCCGACTACGAGCAGTACTTC
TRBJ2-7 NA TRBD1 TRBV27 CASGLGTGGYEQYF TGTGCCAGCGGCCTCGGGACAGGGGGCTACGAGCAGTACTTC
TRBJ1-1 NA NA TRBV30 CAWSLTTYTEAFF TGTGCCTGGAGTTTGACAACCTACACTGAAGCTTTCTTT
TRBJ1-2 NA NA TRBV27 CASSSERGQNYGYTF TGTGCCAGCAGTTCCGAACGGGGGCAGAACTATGGCTACACCTTC
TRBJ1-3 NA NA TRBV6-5 CASSSQGTGNTIYF TGTGCCAGCAGTTCACAGGGTACTGGAAACACCATATATTTT
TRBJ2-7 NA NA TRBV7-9 CASSFGLYEQYF TGTGCCAGCAGCTTTGGGCTCTACGAGCAGTACTTC